In its sample, the clone carrying this TCR beta chain was seen once. The record originates from a study of blood T cell repertoires in COVID-19. Study-level background: Sites in the United States, Italy and Spain provided acute and convalescent COVID-19 samples. PBMCs, B-cell-depleted T cells, or T cells were the source of the cDNA or gDNA that made up the material.

CDR1 is MNHEY and CDR2 is SVGAGI in the germline V gene. The ends were cut back, 6 bases at V and 5 bases at J, with 16 bases in the middle. This CDR3 has 14 residues. Libraries were prepared by immunoSEQ multiplex PCR; TCRdb keeps only in-frame clonotypes and omits some of them. The sample holds 150,000 to 200,000 clones, about 90% seen once. This clonotype was sampled from a man in his sixties with active or convalescent COVID-19. The sample taken for sequencing was peripheral blood. The chain links TRBV6-5 to TRBJ1-1; D is possibly TRBD1 (6 bases). CDR3 DNA: TGTGCCAGCAGGGGCGGGGGGGCGCGAACTGAAGCTTTCTTT. This codes for CASRGGGARTEAFF.